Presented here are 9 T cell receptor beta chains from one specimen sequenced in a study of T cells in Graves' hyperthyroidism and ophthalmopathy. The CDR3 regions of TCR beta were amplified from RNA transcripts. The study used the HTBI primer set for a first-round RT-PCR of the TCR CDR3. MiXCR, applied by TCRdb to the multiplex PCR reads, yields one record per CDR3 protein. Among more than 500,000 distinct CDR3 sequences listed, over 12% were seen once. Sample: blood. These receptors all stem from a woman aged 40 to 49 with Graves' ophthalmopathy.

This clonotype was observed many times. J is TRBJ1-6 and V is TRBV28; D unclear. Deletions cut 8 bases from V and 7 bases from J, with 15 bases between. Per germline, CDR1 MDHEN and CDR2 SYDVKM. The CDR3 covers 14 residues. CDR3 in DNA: TGTGCCAGCCGCCTAAGGGTCCAAAATTCACCCCTCCACTTT. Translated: CASRLRVQNSPLHF.

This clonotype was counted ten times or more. CDR3 DNA: TGTGCCAGCTCACCGGGCCTGGTGGGGGAGACCCAGTACTTC. Protein sequence: CASSPGLVGETQYF. This chain connects TRBV18 to TRBJ2-5; D is ambiguous. CDR1 KGHSH and CDR2 LQKENI come from the germline V gene. V was pared by 3 bases and J by 5 bases, with 13 bases between. This CDR3 spans 14 amino acids.

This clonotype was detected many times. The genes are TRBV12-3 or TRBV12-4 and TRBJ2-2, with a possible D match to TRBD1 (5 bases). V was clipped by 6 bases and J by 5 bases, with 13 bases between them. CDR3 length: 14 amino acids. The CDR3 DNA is TGTGCCAGCAGCATTTTAACAGGAACCGGGGAGCTGTTTTTT. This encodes CASSILTGTGELFF.

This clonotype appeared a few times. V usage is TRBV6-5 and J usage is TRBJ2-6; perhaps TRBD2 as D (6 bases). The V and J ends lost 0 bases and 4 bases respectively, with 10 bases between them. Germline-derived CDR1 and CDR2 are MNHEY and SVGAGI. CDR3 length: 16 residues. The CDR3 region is CASSYSWGEGANVLTF. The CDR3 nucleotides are TGTGCCAGCAGTTACTCGTGGGGGGAGGGGGCCAACGTCCTGACTTTC.

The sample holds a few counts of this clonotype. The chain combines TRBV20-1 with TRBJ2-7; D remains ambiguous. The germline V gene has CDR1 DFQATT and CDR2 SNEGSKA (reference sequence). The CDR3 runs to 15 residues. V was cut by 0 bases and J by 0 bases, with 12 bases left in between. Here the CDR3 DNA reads TGCAGTGCTAGAGATTCTGGGAAGGACTCCTACGAGCAGTACTTC. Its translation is CSARDSGKDSYEQYF.

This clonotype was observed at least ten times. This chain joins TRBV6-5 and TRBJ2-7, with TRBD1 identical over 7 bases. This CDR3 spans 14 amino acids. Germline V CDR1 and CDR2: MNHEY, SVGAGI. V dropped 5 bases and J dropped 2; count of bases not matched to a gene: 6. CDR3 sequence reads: CASSKLGTAYEQYF. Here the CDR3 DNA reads TGTGCCAGCAGTAAACTCGGGACAGCCTACGAGCAGTACTTC.

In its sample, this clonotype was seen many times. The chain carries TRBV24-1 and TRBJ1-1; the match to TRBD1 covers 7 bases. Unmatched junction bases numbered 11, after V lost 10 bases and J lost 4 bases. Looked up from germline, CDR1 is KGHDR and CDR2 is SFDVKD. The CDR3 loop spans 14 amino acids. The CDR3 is CATSNRDSPTEAFF. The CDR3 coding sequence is TGTGCCACTTCGAACCGGGACAGTCCCACTGAAGCTTTCTTT.

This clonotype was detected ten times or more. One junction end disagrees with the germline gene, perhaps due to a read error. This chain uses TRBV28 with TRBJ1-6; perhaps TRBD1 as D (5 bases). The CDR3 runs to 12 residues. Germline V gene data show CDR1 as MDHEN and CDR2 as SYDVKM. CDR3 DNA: TGCGCGGGAACACGGGGGAATTCACCCCTCCACTTT. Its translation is CAGTRGNSPLHF.

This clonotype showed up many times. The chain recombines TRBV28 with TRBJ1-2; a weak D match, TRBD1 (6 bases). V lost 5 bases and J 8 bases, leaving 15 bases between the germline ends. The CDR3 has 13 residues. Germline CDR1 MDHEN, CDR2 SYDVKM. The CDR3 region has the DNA TGTGCCAGCAGTGTACAGGGACTGCCCGGCTACACCTTC. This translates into CASSVQGLPGYTF.